This TCR beta chain was sequenced during a study of cytomegalovirus exposure and HLA in healthy donors. Germline V CDR1 and CDR2: SNHLY, FYNNEI. This CDR3 has 17 amino acids. V gave up 5 bases and J gave up 0 bases, with 17 bases separating them. Primers: 60 Vbeta forward and 13 Jbeta reverse. Assay: immunoSEQ multiplex PCR; the TCRdb copy retains only in-frame clones and omits some. Of about 170,000 clones detected, about four fifths appear once; the ten largest clones hold about 2%. Sequenced sample: PBMCs. This sequence joins TRBV2 and TRBJ2-1, with a tentative D call TRBD2 (6 bases). This TCR derives from a woman between 45 and 65 years old in good health and CMV-seronegative. The CDR3 DNA is TGTGCCAGCAGTCTTGAAGCCCGGGGGTACTCCTACAATGAGCAGTTCTTC. Its translation is CASSLEARGYSYNEQFF.